The entry below gives a single T cell receptor beta chain sequence along with its context. Measured with immunoSEQ multiplex PCR; TCRdb has only the in-frame clones, and not every one. Counted here are hundreds of thousands of clones, 80% to 90% occurring once; the ten biggest clones make up 3.4%. This record belongs to a study of Ad26.COV2.S vaccination and SARS-CoV-2 variants. Study at large: Of the COV1001 trial arms, the Ad26.COV2.S arm included the donor. Into the muscle, Ad26.COV2.S was dosed once or twice, 56 days apart.

Noted treatment: about 20 received Ad26.COV2.S at low or high dose, single or two shots; about 5 received placebo; per-sample allocation not given. Sampling occurred on day 63 after the first vaccine or placebo injection. SARS-CoV-2 spike from the Wuhan strain was encoded by the vaccine, an Ad26 vector. V lost 5 bases to trimming and J lost 9 bases, with 19 bases between them. The CDR3 is 14 amino acids. CDR1 is MNHEY and CDR2 is SVGEGT in the germline V gene. The TCR was taken from a person aged 18 to 65 who received the Ad26.COV2.S COVID-19 vaccine or a placebo. The material was peripheral blood, obtained in a trial of Ad26.COV2.S vaccine versus placebo. The rearrangement joins TRBV6-2 or TRBV6-3 to TRBJ1-1, with a tentative D call TRBD1 (6 bases). In DNA, the CDR3 is TGTGCCAGCAGTCTGGGCCCAGGGGAAGGACAAGCTTTCTTT. Amino acids: CASSLGPGEGQAFF.